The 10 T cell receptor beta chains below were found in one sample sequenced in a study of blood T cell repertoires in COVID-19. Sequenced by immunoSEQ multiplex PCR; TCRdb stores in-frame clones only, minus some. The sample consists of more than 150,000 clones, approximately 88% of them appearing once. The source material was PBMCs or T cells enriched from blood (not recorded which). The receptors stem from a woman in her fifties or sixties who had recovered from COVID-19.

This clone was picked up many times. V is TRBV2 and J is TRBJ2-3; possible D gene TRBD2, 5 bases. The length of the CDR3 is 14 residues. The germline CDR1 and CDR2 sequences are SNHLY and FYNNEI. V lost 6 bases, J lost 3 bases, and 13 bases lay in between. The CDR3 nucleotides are TGTGCCAGCAGGATCCTAGCTACGACAGATACGCAGTATTTT. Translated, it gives CASRILATTDTQYF.

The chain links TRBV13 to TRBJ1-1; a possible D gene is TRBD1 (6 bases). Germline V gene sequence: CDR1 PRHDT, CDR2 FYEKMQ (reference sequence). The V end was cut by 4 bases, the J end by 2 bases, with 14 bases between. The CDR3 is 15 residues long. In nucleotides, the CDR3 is TGTGCCAGCAGCTCGTCCGGGACACTAAACACTGAAGCTTTCTTT. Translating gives CASSSSGTLNTEAFF. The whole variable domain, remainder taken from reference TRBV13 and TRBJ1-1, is AAGVIQSPRHLIKEKRETATLKCYPIPRHDTVYWYQQGPGQDPQFLISFYEKMQSDKGSIPDRFSAQQFSDYHSELNMSSLELGDSALYFCASSSSGTLNTEAFFGQGTRLTVV.

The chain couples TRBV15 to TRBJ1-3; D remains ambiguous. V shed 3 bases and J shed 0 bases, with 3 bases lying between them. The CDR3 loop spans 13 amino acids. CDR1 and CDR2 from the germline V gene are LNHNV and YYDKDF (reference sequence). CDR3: CATSSGSGNTIYF. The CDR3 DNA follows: TGTGCCACCAGCAGCGGCTCTGGAAACACCATATATTTT.

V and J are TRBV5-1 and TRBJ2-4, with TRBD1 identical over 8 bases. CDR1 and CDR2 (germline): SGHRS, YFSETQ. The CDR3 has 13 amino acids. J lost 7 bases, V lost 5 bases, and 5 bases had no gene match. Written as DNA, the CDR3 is TGCGCCAGCAGACGGACAGGGTCGAACATTCAGTACTTC. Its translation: CASRRTGSNIQYF.

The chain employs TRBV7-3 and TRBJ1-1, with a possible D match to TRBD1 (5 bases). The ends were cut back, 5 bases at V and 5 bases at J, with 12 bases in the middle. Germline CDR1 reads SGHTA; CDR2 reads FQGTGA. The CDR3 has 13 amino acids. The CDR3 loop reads CASSPSRGTEAFF. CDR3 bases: TGTGCCAGCAGCCCCTCACGGGGGACTGAAGCTTTCTTT. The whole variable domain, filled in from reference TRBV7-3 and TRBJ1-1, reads GAGVSQTPSNKVTEKGKYVELRCDPISGHTALYWYRQSLGQGPEFLIYFQGTGAADDSGLPNDRFFAVRPEGSVSTLKIQRTERGDSAVYLCASSPSRGTEAFFGQGTRLTVV.

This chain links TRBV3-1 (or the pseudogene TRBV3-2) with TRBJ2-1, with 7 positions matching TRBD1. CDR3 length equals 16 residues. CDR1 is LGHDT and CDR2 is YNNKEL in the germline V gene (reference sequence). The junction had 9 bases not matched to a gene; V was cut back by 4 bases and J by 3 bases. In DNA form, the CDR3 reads TGTGCCAGCAGCCCCTCCCTACAGGGGCTCTACAATGAGCAGTTCTTC. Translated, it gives CASSPSLQGLYNEQFF.

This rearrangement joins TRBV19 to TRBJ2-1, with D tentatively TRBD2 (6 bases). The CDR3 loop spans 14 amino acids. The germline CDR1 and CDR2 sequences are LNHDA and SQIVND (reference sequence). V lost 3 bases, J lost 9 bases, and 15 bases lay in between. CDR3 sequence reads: CASSIGSFSSEQFF. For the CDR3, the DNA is TGTGCCAGTAGTATCGGGAGTTTTTCCAGTGAGCAGTTCTTC.

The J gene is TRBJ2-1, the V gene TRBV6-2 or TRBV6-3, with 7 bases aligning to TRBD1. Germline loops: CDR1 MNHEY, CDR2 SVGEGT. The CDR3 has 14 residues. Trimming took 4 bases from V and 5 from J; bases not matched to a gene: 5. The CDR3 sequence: CASSFSGGNNEQFF. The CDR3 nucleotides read TGTGCCAGCAGTTTTTCAGGGGGTAACAATGAGCAGTTCTTC.

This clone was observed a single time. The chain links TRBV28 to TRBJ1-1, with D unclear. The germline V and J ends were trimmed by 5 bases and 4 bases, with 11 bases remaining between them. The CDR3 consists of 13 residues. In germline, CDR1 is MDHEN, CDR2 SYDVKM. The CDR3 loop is CASSTGVRTEAFF. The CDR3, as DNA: TGTGCCAGCAGTACCGGTGTTCGCACTGAAGCTTTCTTT.

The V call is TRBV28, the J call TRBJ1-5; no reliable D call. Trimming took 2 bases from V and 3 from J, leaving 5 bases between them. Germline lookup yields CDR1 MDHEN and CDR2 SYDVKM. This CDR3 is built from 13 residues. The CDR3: CASSLPLNQPQHF. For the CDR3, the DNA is TGTGCCAGCAGTTTACCCCTCAATCAGCCCCAGCATTTT.